Presented here are 21 T cell receptor beta chains from one specimen sequenced in a study of T cells in severe cutaneous drug reactions. Bulk and single-cell libraries used iRepertoire multiplex PCR with TCR subtype-specific primers. TCRdb reanalyzed the multiplex PCR reads, giving one entry per CDR3 protein sequence and no DNA. The specimen's table records more than 6,500 distinct CDR3 sequences. Carbamazepine had induced Stevens-Johnson syndrome or toxic epidermal necrolysis in the sequenced donors. The sequenced sample was cells from a skin blister. These receptors came from a human donor with a severe cutaneous adverse drug reaction.

This clonotype is medium-sized by frequency. The chain has TRBV6-2 or TRBV6-3 and TRBJ2-7; TCRdb picks TRBD2, but there is no DNA to check that call. The CDR3 consists of 15 residues. Looked up from germline, CDR1 is MNHEY and CDR2 is SVGEGT. The CDR3 spells CASESLSGGHYEQYF.

The chain has TRBV30 and TRBJ1-2; TCRdb lists TRBD1, though no DNA is available to test this call. CDR3 length equals 15 residues. CDR1 is GTSNPN, CDR2 SVGIG, per germline (reference sequence). The CDR3: CAWIGGGQGSYGYTF.

This chain links TRBV9 with TRBJ1-6; the TRBD1 assignment by TCRdb is unverifiable without DNA. CDR3 length: 17 amino acids. Germline V gene data show CDR1 as SGDLS and CDR2 as YYNGEE. The CDR3 reads CASPTYGGSGRNSPLHF.

The J gene is TRBJ1-2, the V gene TRBV20-1; the TCRdb call, TRBD1, lacks DNA for checking. The CDR3 is 17 amino acids. In germline, CDR1 is DFQATT, CDR2 SNEGSKA (reference sequence). CDR3 amino acids: CSARGLGTGGSNYGYTF.

Frequency places this clonotype as hyperexpanded (1% or more). The chain couples TRBV6-5 to TRBJ2-3. The germline CDR1 and CDR2 sequences are MNHEY and SVGAGI. The CDR3 contains 13 residues. This CDR3 is CASSYSSTDTQYF.

This clonotype ranks as medium-sized (0.01 to 0.1%) in terms of frequency. The chain is built from TRBV9 and TRBJ2-1. Germline CDR1 and CDR2: SGDLS and YYNGEE. This CDR3 is 12 amino acids long. The CDR3 sequence: CASSVDENEQFF.

This rearrangement joins TRBV7-2 to TRBJ2-1; as DNA is missing, the TRBD1 call by TCRdb cannot be tested. Germline values: CDR1 SGHTA, CDR2 FQGNSA. This CDR3 has 13 amino acids. This CDR3 reads CASRAPSYNEQFF.

V gene TRBV6-5 combines with J gene TRBJ1-2. The CDR3 totals 13 residues. CDR1 is MNHEY and CDR2 is SVGAGI in the germline V gene. The CDR3 sequence: CASSYGLEYGYTF.

The rearrangement uses TRBV9 and TRBJ2-7; TCRdb indicates TRBD1, and absent DNA this call remains unverified. The germline V gene encodes CDR1 SGDLS and CDR2 YYNGEE. The CDR3 contains 13 residues. This chain's CDR3 is CASSAGVAYEQYF. The full variable domain, in which reference TRBV9 and TRBJ2-7 provide the parts outside the CDR3, is DSGVTQTPKHLITATGQRVTLRCSPRSGDLSVYWYQQSLDQGLQFLIQYYNGEERAKGNILERFSAQQFPDLHSELNLSSLELGDSALYFCASSAGVAYEQYFGPGTRLTVT.

This clonotype is identified as medium-sized (0.01 to 0.1%) from frequency. The V call is TRBV6-6, the J call TRBJ2-7. CDR1 and CDR2 (germline): MNHNY, SVGAGI (reference sequence). The CDR3 loop spans 13 amino acids. CDR3 protein: CASSYMVSDEQYF.

Considering frequency, this clonotype is medium-sized. The V call is TRBV29-1, the J call TRBJ2-2; the TCRdb call, TRBD1, lacks DNA for checking. Per the germline V gene, CDR1 is SQVTM and CDR2 is ANQGSEA. CDR3 length: 13 amino acids. CDR3: CSVGTGGTGELFF.

This clonotype is medium-sized by frequency. The chain joins TRBV27 to TRBJ2-7; the D call from TCRdb, TRBD2, cannot be confirmed without DNA. This CDR3 comprises 13 residues. Germline CDR1 MNHEY, CDR2 SMNVEV (reference sequence). The CDR3 here is CASKRTEAYEQYF.

CDR3 region: CSVVLAGYEQYF. The chain is built from TRBV29-1 and TRBJ2-7; TCRdb picks TRBD2, but there is no DNA to check that call. CDR3 length equals 12 residues. Germline V gene sequence: CDR1 SQVTM, CDR2 ANQGSEA.

The J gene is TRBJ1-5, the V gene TRBV28; the TCRdb call, TRBD1, lacks DNA for checking. CDR1 is MDHEN and CDR2 is SYDVKM in the germline V gene. This CDR3 is 16 amino acids long. The CDR3 loop reads CASSLSGTGGHQPQHF.

The chain couples TRBV5-1 to TRBJ2-7; as DNA is missing, the TRBD1 call by TCRdb cannot be tested. The CDR3 loop spans 15 amino acids. The germline gives CDR1 SGHRS, CDR2 YFSETQ. This CDR3 reads CASSDRGTGSYEQYF.

V gene TRBV12-3 or TRBV12-4 combines with J gene TRBJ2-1. This CDR3 is built from 12 residues. The CDR3: CASSAHPRGLFF.

CDR3: CASSPGSNTGELFF. This rearrangement joins TRBV6-2 or TRBV6-3 to TRBJ2-2; TCRdb lists TRBD1, though no DNA is available to test this call. Per germline, CDR1 MNHEY and CDR2 SVGEGT. This CDR3 spans 14 amino acids.

The CDR3 sequence: CASSLGTDSNQPQHF. The rearrangement joins TRBV11-3 to TRBJ1-5. Germline-derived CDR1 and CDR2 are SGHNT and YENEEA. The CDR3 totals 15 residues.

V is TRBV2 and J is TRBJ2-3. The germline V gene encodes CDR1 SNHLY and CDR2 FYNNEI. This CDR3 has 15 residues. Here the CDR3 reads CASRKGVGYKDTQYF.

This chain uses TRBV28 with TRBJ2-7. Germline V lookup: CDR1 MDHEN, CDR2 SYDVKM. The CDR3 runs 13 residues. The CDR3 here is CASSYGQLYEQYF.

This chain uses TRBV4-1 with TRBJ2-7; the TRBD1 assignment by TCRdb is unverifiable without DNA. CDR1 is MGHRA and CDR2 is YSYEKL in the germline V gene. This CDR3 spans 16 amino acids. This CDR3 is CASSQTIQGRTYEQYF.